This T cell receptor beta chain was recovered during a study of cytomegalovirus exposure and HLA in healthy donors. The CDR3 is 17 residues long. V trimming: 0 bases; J trimming: 4 bases; junction bases outside the gene matches: 4. Germline V gene lookup returns CDR1 SGHRS and CDR2 YFSETQ. PCR was performed using 60 Vbeta and 13 Jbeta primers. Sequencing used immunoSEQ multiplex PCR; TCRdb keeps in-frame clones, though not all of them. This repertoire shows 110,000 or so clones, approximately 80% found once; its top ten account for about 5%. This clone was recorded a few times. The chain combines TRBV5-1 with TRBJ1-4, with TRBD1 matching over 12 bases. The sample taken for sequencing was PBMCs. The sequence came from a woman aged 30 to 39 in good health and CMV-seropositive. This chain's CDR3 is CASSLEGQGASNEKLFF. In nucleotides, the CDR3 is TGCGCCAGCAGCTTGGAGGGACAGGGGGCGAGTAATGAAAAACTGTTTTTT. Using reference TRBV5-1 and TRBJ1-4 for the parts outside the CDR3, the full variable domain is KAGVTQTPRYLIKTRGQQVTLSCSPISGHRSVSWYQQTPGQGLQFLFEYFSETQRNKGNFPGRFSGRQFSNSRSEMNVSTLELGDSALYLCASSLEGQGASNEKLFFGSGTQLSVL.